These T cell receptor beta chains were read from a single sample in a study of blood T cell repertoires in COVID-19. Only in-frame clones appear in the TCRdb table, and some are missing; sequencing was by immunoSEQ multiplex PCR. The repertoire holds over 100,000 clones, around 90% seen once, with approximately 2.9% in the top ten. Sequencing input: peripheral blood. All receptors derive from a man aged 50-59 years with active or convalescent COVID-19. Both conserved end residues are part of each CDR3. Fields, in order: clone size, V gene, D gene, J gene, CDR3 DNA, CDR3 protein. A D gene is named only where the DNA matches it firmly. Clone size is stated in some rows and not others, as once, few, many or a class when expanded.

once,TRBV11-2,-,TRBJ2-2,TGTGCCAGCAGCTTAGCGCAGTTCGCCGGGGAGCTGTTTTTT,CASSLAQFAGELFF
-,TRBV6-5,-,TRBJ1-1,TGTGCCAGCTCCTTCCGGGGCACTGAAGCTTTCTTT,CASSFRGTEAFF
-,TRBV5-1,-,TRBJ2-1,TGCGCCAGCAGCTTGGGGTTAGCGAGTGATGAGCAGTTCTTC,CASSLGLASDEQFF
-,TRBV6-2/TRBV6-3,-,TRBJ2-7,TGTGCCAGCAGTTTTTCGGTTGATTACGAGCAGTACTTC,CASSFSVDYEQYF
-,TRBV29-1,-,TRBJ1-1,TGCAGCGGGGCAGACGGGAACACTGAAGCTTTCTTT,CSGADGNTEAFF
-,TRBV5-1,-,TRBJ1-5,TGCGCCAGCAGCTTGGGACAAGAAAATCAGCCCCAGCATTTT,CASSLGQENQPQHF
-,TRBV6-5,TRBD1,TRBJ2-5,TGTGCCAGCAGACGGACAGGGGGCTGGGAGACCCAGTACTTC,CASRRTGGWETQYF
-,TRBV6-5,-,TRBJ2-5,TGTGCCAGCAGTTACGTGGTCGGGGAGACCCAGTACTTC,CASSYVVGETQYF
-,TRBV2,TRBD1,TRBJ1-2,TGTGCCAGCAGTTCGCAGGGGGGAGGCTATGGCTACACCTTC,CASSSQGGGYGYTF
once,TRBV2,-,TRBJ2-1,TGTGCCAGCAGTGAAGCAAAGCGAATTTGGTTCTTC,CASSEAKRIWFF
-,TRBV6-1,-,TRBJ2-2,TGTGCCAGCAGTGAAGCGTCCGGTGCAGGCACCGGGGAGCTGTTTTTT,CASSEASGAGTGELFF
-,TRBV2,-,TRBJ1-4,TGTGCCAGCAGTGACAACAGGCCTAATGAAAAACTGTTTTTT,CASSDNRPNEKLFF
-,TRBV5-6,TRBD1,TRBJ1-5,TGTGCCAGCAGCTTTACAGGACAGGGTGAGACTCAGCCCCAGCATTTT,CASSFTGQGETQPQHF
-,TRBV28,TRBD1,TRBJ2-1,TGTGCCAGCAGTAAACTCCCCGTGGGGGACAGGGGGTTCTTC,CASSKLPVGDRGFF
-,TRBV30,TRBD2,TRBJ2-5,TGTGCCTGGGCCCACCCGGGACTAGCGGACGAGACCCAGTACTTC,CAWAHPGLADETQYF
-,TRBV6-2/TRBV6-3,-,TRBJ1-4,TGTGCCAGCAGTTATCTGTCAGGAAATGAAAAACTGTTTTTT,CASSYLSGNEKLFF
-,TRBV18,-,TRBJ2-5,TGTGCCAGCTCACCAAGCGAACAAGAGACCCAGTACTTC,CASSPSEQETQYF
-,TRBV4-2,TRBD1,TRBJ2-1,TGTGCCAGCAGCCTCACCGGGACAGGGGGTTACAATGAGCAGTTCTTC,CASSLTGTGGYNEQFF
-,TRBV12-3/TRBV12-4,-,TRBJ2-5,TGTGCCAGCAGAAAGGGGGAGACCCAGTACTTC,CASRKGETQYF
-,TRBV5-8,TRBD2,TRBJ2-2,TGTGCCAGCAGCTCAGGACTAGGGGACACCGGGGAGCTGTTTTTT,CASSSGLGDTGELFF
-,TRBV7-2,TRBD2,TRBJ2-5,TGTGCCAGCAGCTTTAGCGGGGGGCCTGGAGAGACCCAGTACTTC,CASSFSGGPGETQYF
-,TRBV5-4,TRBD2,TRBJ2-5,TGTGCCAGCAGCTTGAGGCAGGGAGGGCAAGAGACCCAGTACTTC,CASSLRQGGQETQYF
-,TRBV10-3,-,TRBJ2-7,TGTGCCATCACAACTTCCAGGGAGGACGAGCAGTACTTC,CAITTSREDEQYF
once,TRBV30,-,TRBJ1-4,TGTGCCTTCCAAGCGGGGGGCGGTGAAAAACTGTTTTTT,CAFQAGGGEKLFF
-,TRBV12-3/TRBV12-4,TRBD1,TRBJ2-5,TGTGCCAGCAGCCGAGGACAGGGAGAGACCCAGTACTTC,CASSRGQGETQYF
-,TRBV6-6,-,TRBJ1-1,TGTGCCAGCAGTTACGCAGAACTGAACACTGAAGCTTTCTTT,CASSYAELNTEAFF
once,TRBV7-9,-,TRBJ1-1,TGTGCCAGCAGCTCACAGACCGGGAACACTGAAGCTTTCTTT,CASSSQTGNTEAFF
-,TRBV7-9,-,TRBJ2-6,TGTGCCAGCAGCCTCCTTCTAGCGCAAGGGGCCAACGTCCTGACTTTC,CASSLLLAQGANVLTF
-,TRBV27,-,TRBJ2-3,TGTGCCAGCAGTTTACGCTACACAGATACGCAGTATTTT,CASSLRYTDTQYF
-,TRBV6-5,TRBD2,TRBJ2-7,TGTGCCAGCAAGAGCGGGGGGGTCTCCTACGAGCAGTACTTC,CASKSGGVSYEQYF
-,TRBV4-1,-,TRBJ1-1,TGCGCCAGCAGCCACCCAGGGGCCTCGGGCACTGAAGCTTTCTTT,CASSHPGASGTEAFF
-,TRBV28,-,TRBJ1-1,TGTGCCAGCAGTTTAGGGGGGGCCCGAGGGAACACTGAAGCTTTCTTT,CASSLGGARGNTEAFF
once,TRBV3-1/TRBV3-2,-,TRBJ2-7,TGTGCCAGCAGCCTATCGTACAGGGATCTACGCCACGAGCAGTACTTC,CASSLSYRDLRHEQYF
-,TRBV21-1,-,TRBJ2-3,TGTGCCAGCAGCTCACTAGCGGGAAACACAGATACGCAGTATTTT,CASSSLAGNTDTQYF